This passage covers 16 T cell receptor beta chains from one sample sequenced in a study of CD8+CD57+ T cells in acquired aplastic anemia. Whoever was chosen for sequencing had shown CD8+CD57+ cell expansion by flow cytometry. CDR3 and TCR beta VDJ profiling relied on a genomic DNA template. TCRdb analysed the reads with MiXCR anew, one entry per CDR3 protein. Among under 200,000 distinct CDR3 sequences listed, around 48% were seen once. Sequencing input: sorted CD4+, CD8+, or CD8+CD57+ T cells (not recorded which) from PBMCs. These receptors all come from a human donor with aplastic anemia.

This clonotype appeared many times. The V call is TRBV6-2 or TRBV6-3, the J call TRBJ2-5, with unresolved D. V lost 5 bases and J 5 bases, leaving 12 bases between the germline ends. CDR1 and CDR2 from the germline V gene are MNHEY and SVGEGT. The CDR3 is made up of 13 amino acids. Here the CDR3 reads CASSKEPLETQYF. For the CDR3, the DNA is TGTGCCAGCAGTAAGGAGCCCTTGGAGACCCAGTACTTC.

The V gene is TRBV15, the J gene TRBJ2-7; 8 bases agree with TRBD1. The CDR3 length is 15 residues. CDR1 is LNHNV and CDR2 is YYDKDF in the germline V gene (reference sequence). Losses at the gene ends were 5 bases for V and 2 bases for J; bases not matched to a gene: 8. The CDR3 here is CATSPRTGPTYEQYF. The CDR3 DNA reads TGTGCCACCAGCCCACGGACAGGGCCAACCTACGAGCAGTACTTC.

Concerning this clonotype: A read error may be the cause here, since a much bigger clone is one base away. As the CDR3 is not closed by the conserved phenylalanine or tryptophan, this likely results from a read error. The chain combines TRBV5-1 with TRBJ2-1; D unclear. CDR3 length: 13 residues. V was cut by 0 bases and J by 7 bases, with 8 bases left in between. CDR1 SGHRS and CDR2 YFSETQ come from the germline V gene. This CDR3 is CASSLGYSNEQFL. The CDR3 DNA reads as TGCGCCAGCAGCTTGGGCTACTCAAATGAGCAGTTCCTC.

This clonotype was observed many times. The rearrangement uses TRBV10-3 and TRBJ2-1; D might be TRBD2 (7 bases). Trimming took off 3 bases at V and 7 bases at J, with 19 bases between the two ends. Germline V gene data show CDR1 as ENHRY and CDR2 as SYGVKD. The CDR3 spans 16 residues. The CDR3, as DNA: TGTGCCATCAGTGACCCGTCGGCGGGGGCTGGTAATGAGCAGTTCTTC. It codes for CAISDPSAGAGNEQFF.

This clonotype has just a few counts. The V and J genes are TRBV5-8 and TRBJ2-2; no clear D. Trimming pared 7 bases from V and 0 bases from J, leaving 13 bases between. CDR3 length: 15 amino acids. Germline CDR1 is SGHTS and CDR2 is YDEGEE. In DNA form, the CDR3 reads TGTGCCAGCCGTGTATGGGCGGCGAACACCGGGGAGCTGTTTTTT. Translating it yields CASRVWAANTGELFF.

The chain links TRBV7-8 to TRBJ2-3; 8 nucleotides agree with TRBD1. CDR1 and CDR2 from the germline V gene are SGHVS and FQNEAQ. This CDR3 region has 14 residues. After removal of 5 bases from V and 3 bases from J, the junction contained 4 bases not matched to a gene. In DNA, the CDR3 is TGTGCCAGCAGCAACGGACAGGGTACAGATACGCAGTATTTT. It translates to CASSNGQGTDTQYF.

The rearrangement joins TRBV24-1 to TRBJ2-1; D remains unclear. Deletions cut 4 bases from V and 0 bases from J, with 12 bases between. Germline-derived CDR1 and CDR2 are KGHDR and SFDVKD. The CDR3 runs 16 residues. The DNA for the CDR3 is TGTGCCACCAGTGAGGAGCGATACCCCTCCTACAATGAGCAGTTCTTC. Protein: CATSEERYPSYNEQFF.

This clonotype appeared many times. The V call is TRBV6-2 or TRBV6-3, the J call TRBJ1-1, with a tentative D call TRBD1 (5 bases). Trimming removed 6 bases from V and 5 bases from J, with 19 bases in between. Germline V gives CDR1 MNHEY, CDR2 SVGEGT. CDR3 length equals 15 residues. In nucleotides, the CDR3 is TGTGCCAGCAGCCTCGATGGGCCTAGGACAACTGAAGCTTTCTTT. Amino acid sequence: CASSLDGPRTTEAFF.

The J gene is TRBJ1-4, the V gene TRBV10-3; 9 bases align to TRBD1. This CDR3 is built from 16 residues. Unmatched junction bases numbered 7, after V lost 2 bases and J lost 6 bases. Germline values: CDR1 ENHRY, CDR2 SYGVKD. In DNA, the CDR3 is TGTGCCATCAGTGAGGGGACAGGGAGCGCGGATGAAAAACTGTTTTTT. Its protein product is CAISEGTGSADEKLFF.

The sample holds many counts of this clonotype. The gene calls are TRBV19 and TRBJ2-7; the D gene is possibly TRBD1 (5 bases). V gave up 6 bases and J gave up 6 bases, with 21 bases separating them. This CDR3 contains 15 residues. Germline V lookup: CDR1 LNHDA, CDR2 SQIVND (reference sequence). The CDR3 sequence: CASSETGSESAEQYF. DNA of the CDR3: TGTGCCAGTAGCGAAACAGGTTCGGAGAGTGCCGAGCAGTACTTC.

The gene calls are TRBV20-1 and TRBJ2-7, with 16 positions matching TRBD2. CDR1 and CDR2 (germline): DFQATT, SNEGSKA (reference sequence). The CDR3 totals 15 residues. The V gene end was trimmed by 6 bases and the J gene end by 5 bases; junction bases not matched to a gene: 7. DNA for the CDR3: TGCAGTGCCCTGGGACTAGCGGGAGGGTCCCACGAGCAGTACTTC. Residues: CSALGLAGGSHEQYF.

This clonotype was seen at least ten times. The V call is TRBV5-1, the J call TRBJ1-4; D remains ambiguous. Germline V gives CDR1 SGHRS, CDR2 YFSETQ. This CDR3 is built from 17 residues. The ends were cut back, 4 bases at V and 6 bases at J, with 22 bases in the middle. The CDR3 loop is CASSVNGERAGDEKLFF. The CDR3 bases are TGCGCCAGCAGCGTCAACGGAGAAAGGGCGGGTGATGAAAAACTGTTTTTT.

This clonotype was detected ten times or more. The CDR3 DNA follows: TGTGCCAGCAGTACACTTAGTGAGCAGTTCTTC. Its translation is CASSTLSEQFF. The chain links TRBV28 to TRBJ2-1; D unresolved. The germline V gene has CDR1 MDHEN and CDR2 SYDVKM. This CDR3 has 11 amino acids. Deletions cut 5 bases from V and 9 bases from J, with 8 bases between.

This chain joins TRBV6-5 and TRBJ2-3; 8 bases agree with TRBD2. Looked up from germline, CDR1 is MNHEY and CDR2 is SVGAGI. J gave up 3 bases and V 0 bases, and 5 bases lay outside the gene matches. The CDR3 runs to 16 residues. The DNA of the CDR3 is TGTGCCAGCAGTTACTCGGTAATAGCGGGAACAGATACGCAGTATTTT. Translation: CASSYSVIAGTDTQYF.

This sequence joins TRBV20-1 and TRBJ2-1; a weak D match, TRBD2 (6 bases). Trimming took off 4 bases at V and 6 bases at J, with 10 bases between the two ends. CDR3 length: 12 amino acids. Germline V gene data show CDR1 as DFQATT and CDR2 as SNEGSKA (reference sequence). The CDR3 DNA is TGCAGTGCTACCAGACTAGGCAATGAGCAGTTCTTC. It yields the protein CSATRLGNEQFF.

The chain uses TRBV7-3 and TRBJ2-2; D remains unclear. Deletions cut 2 bases from V and 3 bases from J, with 7 bases between. CDR3 size: 14 residues. Germline V gene data show CDR1 as SGHTA and CDR2 as FQGTGA. CDR3 loop: CASSLLRYTGELFF. The CDR3, as DNA: TGTGCCAGCAGCTTACTACGGTACACCGGGGAGCTGTTTTTT.